These 30 T cell receptor beta chains came from one sample sequenced in a study of blood T cell repertoires in COVID-19. Sequencing used immunoSEQ multiplex PCR; TCRdb keeps in-frame clones, though not all of them. The sample has fewer than 90,000 clones; 75% are singletons. Sequencing was done on a sample of peripheral blood. Receptor source: a woman aged 45-59 years with acute or convalescent COVID-19.

This clone was found a few times. The chain employs TRBV15 and TRBJ2-7; 7 bases agree with TRBD2. The CDR3 is 15 residues long. Germline CDR1 LNHNV, CDR2 YYDKDF (reference sequence). V dropped 5 bases and J dropped 1; count of bases not matched to a gene: 8. The CDR3 loop is CATSRGELASYEQYF. The CDR3 DNA reads as TGTGCCACCAGCCGGGGGGAGCTAGCTTCCTACGAGCAGTACTTC.

The chain combines TRBV27 with TRBJ2-1; D is perhaps TRBD1 (5 bases). Trimming removed 2 bases from V and 3 bases from J, with 8 bases in between. The CDR3 is 14 amino acids. The germline CDR1 and CDR2 sequences are MNHEY and SMNVEV (reference sequence). DNA of the CDR3: TGTGCCAGCAGTTTACTCGACAGCTACAATGAGCAGTTCTTC. Translation: CASSLLDSYNEQFF.

V usage is TRBV5-1 and J usage is TRBJ1-4; unclear D gene. CDR1 and CDR2 from the germline V gene are SGHRS and YFSETQ. This CDR3 has 15 residues. V gave up 0 bases and J gave up 5 bases, with 11 bases separating them. The DNA for the CDR3 is TGCGCCAGCAGCTTGGCCTCGGGGTTAAATGAAAAACTGTTTTTT. It is translated as CASSLASGLNEKLFF.

The chain joins TRBV7-2 to TRBJ2-7; D not resolved. Trimming stripped 2 bases from V and 0 bases from J, with 8 bases between. The CDR3 consists of 14 residues. CDR1 and CDR2 (germline): SGHTA, FQGNSA. This CDR3 is CASSLSASSYEQYF. The CDR3 DNA sequence: TGTGCCAGCAGCTTAAGCGCGAGCTCCTACGAGCAGTACTTC.

DNA of the CDR3: TGTGCCAGTACCGAAGGAAATAACAGACGTGGGTATGGCTACACCTTC. Amino acids: CASTEGNNRRGYGYTF. The chain combines TRBV19 with TRBJ1-2; D ambiguous. CDR3 length: 16 amino acids. V lost 7 bases and J lost 5, with 23 bases in between. Germline V gives CDR1 LNHDA, CDR2 SQIVND (reference sequence).

The rearrangement uses TRBV30 and TRBJ1-1; possible D gene TRBD1, 6 bases. Trimming left V 0 bases short and J 5 bases short, with 10 bases between. Germline V gene data show CDR1 as GTSNPN and CDR2 as SVGIG (reference sequence). CDR3 length: 13 amino acids. As DNA, the CDR3 is TGTGCCTGGAGTGTAGGGGGGGGAACTGAAGCTTTCTTT. Protein sequence: CAWSVGGGTEAFF.

The V call is TRBV28, the J call TRBJ2-5; TRBD1 might be the D (6 bases). CDR1 MDHEN and CDR2 SYDVKM come from the germline V gene. Trimming took off 8 bases at V and 2 bases at J, with 12 bases between the two ends. This CDR3 is 13 amino acids long. The CDR3 sequence: CASYRTAQETQYF. As DNA, the CDR3 is TGTGCCAGCTATAGGACAGCACAAGAGACCCAGTACTTC.

With regard to this clone: A junction boundary mismatches the germline segment, possibly from a read error. This chain uses TRBV28 with TRBJ1-5; 7 positions agree with TRBD1. Germline lookup yields CDR1 MDHEN and CDR2 SYDVKM. The CDR3 consists of 12 residues. Here the CDR3 reads CASSPIGQAKDF. The CDR3 nucleotides are TGTGCCAGCAGTCCGATAGGACAGGCCAAGGATTTT.

The chain joins TRBV4-1 to TRBJ1-2; a possible D gene is TRBD1 (5 bases). V lost 0 bases and J lost 8, with 10 bases in between. In germline, CDR1 is MGHRA, CDR2 YSYEKL. The CDR3 runs 13 residues. The CDR3 DNA sequence: TGCGCCAGCAGCCAAGAAAGGGGCTTGGGCTACACCTTC. The encoded protein is CASSQERGLGYTF.

This chain connects TRBV12-3 or TRBV12-4 to TRBJ2-2; a possible D gene is TRBD1 (6 bases). The CDR3 length is 13 residues. V shed 4 bases and J shed 5 bases, with 8 bases lying between them. CDR3 sequence reads: CASSSRGTGELFF. DNA for the CDR3: TGTGCCAGCAGTTCCAGGGGAACCGGGGAGCTGTTTTTT.

The chain recombines TRBV19 with TRBJ1-1, with D perhaps TRBD1 (5 bases). This CDR3 is built from 13 residues. Deletions cut 4 bases from V and 3 bases from J, with 9 bases between. Germline V CDR1 and CDR2: LNHDA, SQIVND (reference sequence). The CDR3 is CASSTQGDTEAFF. CDR3 DNA: TGTGCCAGTAGTACCCAGGGCGACACTGAAGCTTTCTTT.

This chain links TRBV18 with TRBJ2-1, with 7 bases aligning to TRBD1. The CDR3 is 17 residues long. Germline assignment: CDR1 KGHSH and CDR2 LQKENI. The junction had 7 bases not matched to a gene; V was cut back by 0 bases and J by 2 bases. CDR3 sequence (DNA): TGTGCCAGCTCACCACCCATTAAGGGGGCCACCTACAATGAGCAGTTCTTC. Translation: CASSPPIKGATYNEQFF.

The CDR3 DNA reads TGTGCCAGCAGTTTAACCTACTCAAATGGAAACACCATATATTTT. It translates to CASSLTYSNGNTIYF. The rearrangement links TRBV27 to TRBJ1-3, with D unresolved. Germline V gene sequence: CDR1 MNHEY, CDR2 SMNVEV (reference sequence). This CDR3 is 15 amino acids long. The V end was cut by 2 bases, the J end by 3 bases, with 11 bases between.

This clone was seen a handful of times. Here the CDR3 reads CASRGTEHTEAFF. As DNA, the CDR3 is TGTGCCAGCAGAGGGACAGAACACACTGAAGCTTTCTTT. This chain links TRBV6-6 with TRBJ1-1, with TRBD1 matching 7 bases. CDR3 size: 13 residues. Losses at the gene ends were 6 bases for V and 3 bases for J; bases not matched to a gene: 4. Germline V gene lookup returns CDR1 MNHNY and CDR2 SVGAGI (reference sequence).

The chain is built from TRBV5-5 and TRBJ2-7; 7 nucleotides align to TRBD1. Germline V gene sequence: CDR1 SGHKS, CDR2 YYEKEE (reference sequence). The CDR3 contains 14 residues. After removal of 3 bases from V and 3 bases from J, the junction contained 6 bases not matched to a gene. The CDR3 here is CASSSGQAFYEQYF. Here the CDR3 DNA reads TGTGCCAGCAGCTCCGGACAGGCTTTCTACGAGCAGTACTTC.

The chain joins TRBV7-2 to TRBJ1-4, with 10 bases matching TRBD1. Germline CDR1 is SGHTA and CDR2 is FQGNSA. CDR3 length equals 15 residues. The V and J ends lost 2 bases and 10 bases, in that order; junction bases with no gene match: 7. Here the CDR3 DNA reads TGTGCCAGCAGCTTAACGGGACAGGGGATGAGAAAACTGTTTTTT. It codes for CASSLTGQGMRKLFF.

The rearrangement links TRBV2 to TRBJ1-6, with no clear D. The germline V gene encodes CDR1 SNHLY and CDR2 FYNNEI. Deletions cut 6 bases from V and 5 bases from J, with 14 bases between. CDR3 length equals 15 residues. The CDR3 sequence is CASSPQTADNSPLHF. The CDR3 region has the DNA TGTGCCAGCAGCCCACAGACGGCCGATAATTCACCCCTCCACTTT.

The J gene is TRBJ2-2, the V gene TRBV6-5, with 9 nucleotides matching TRBD1. The ends lost 4 bases at V and 6 bases at J; junction bases unmatched: 9. In germline, CDR1 is MNHEY, CDR2 SVGAGI. The CDR3 is 16 amino acids. CDR3 region: CASSSIGQGTAGELFF. CDR3 DNA sequence: TGTGCCAGCAGTTCCATCGGACAGGGGACGGCCGGGGAGCTGTTTTTT.

The chain is built from TRBV7-9 and TRBJ2-7, with a tentative D call TRBD1 (5 bases). CDR1 and CDR2 from the germline V gene are SEHNR and FQNEAQ (reference sequence). The V and J ends lost 2 bases and 6 bases respectively, with 14 bases between them. There are 14 residues in the CDR3. The DNA for the CDR3 is TGTGCCAGCAGCTTATCGGACAACTCCCCCGAGCAGTACTTC. Its protein product is CASSLSDNSPEQYF.

A single count supports this clone. The V call is TRBV2, the J call TRBJ2-5, with TRBD2 identical over 13 bases. Germline-derived CDR1 and CDR2 are SNHLY and FYNNEI. The V gene end was trimmed by 6 bases and the J gene end by 3 bases; junction bases not matched to a gene: 4. CDR3 size: 15 residues. This CDR3 reads CASSGTSGGEETQYF. The CDR3 coding sequence is TGTGCCAGCAGCGGTACTAGCGGGGGGGAAGAGACCCAGTACTTC.

The chain has TRBV27 and TRBJ2-7; 11 nucleotides match TRBD2. The junction had 9 bases not matched to a gene; V was cut back by 2 bases and J by 0 bases. CDR3 size: 18 residues. The germline gives CDR1 MNHEY, CDR2 SMNVEV (reference sequence). This chain's CDR3 is CASSLRMGLAGGSYEQYF. The CDR3, as DNA: TGTGCCAGCAGTTTACGGATGGGGCTAGCGGGGGGCTCCTACGAGCAGTACTTC.

This clone has just one count. V is TRBV5-1 and J is TRBJ1-1, with D tentatively TRBD1 (5 bases). Deletions cut 3 bases from V and 5 bases from J, with 14 bases between. In germline, CDR1 is SGHRS, CDR2 YFSETQ. The CDR3 extends over 14 amino acids. This chain's CDR3 is CASSSDTWSTEAFF. The CDR3 DNA reads TGCGCCAGCAGCTCGGACACCTGGTCGACTGAAGCTTTCTTT.

For the CDR3, the DNA is TGTGCCATCAGCACAGGGGGGTCGGTCACTGAAGCTTTCTTT. It codes for CAISTGGSVTEAFF. The chain uses TRBV10-3 and TRBJ1-1; 8 positions agree with TRBD1. The CDR3 sequence is 14 residues long. With V trimmed by 6 bases and J by 4 bases, 7 bases remained unmatched. CDR1 is ENHRY, CDR2 SYGVKD, per germline.

J is TRBJ2-7 and V is TRBV6-5; D might be TRBD1 (6 bases). Between the trimmed V and J ends, which lost 6 bases and 3 bases, there was a span of 9 bases. The CDR3 totals 12 residues. From germline, CDR1 is MNHEY and CDR2 SVGAGI. CDR3 nucleotides: TGTGCCAGCAGAAAACAGGGCTACGAGCAGTACTTC. Translated, it gives CASRKQGYEQYF.

V and J are TRBV19 and TRBJ1-1; TRBD1 agrees at 8 bases. The CDR3 length is 15 residues. With V trimmed by 4 bases and J by 5 bases, 9 bases remained unmatched. Per the germline V gene, CDR1 is LNHDA and CDR2 is SQIVND (reference sequence). The CDR3: CASSNRQGAGTEAFF. CDR3 DNA sequence: TGTGCCAGTAGTAATCGGCAGGGGGCAGGGACTGAAGCTTTCTTT.

This chain links TRBV5-4 with TRBJ2-3, with 7 bases fitting TRBD2. The CDR3 sequence is 15 residues long. The V gene end was trimmed by 0 bases and the J gene end by 2 bases; junction bases not matched to a gene: 3. Germline CDR1 is SGHNT and CDR2 is YYREEE (reference sequence). In nucleotides, the CDR3 is TGTGCCAGCAGCTTGGCGCGGGACTACACAGATACGCAGTATTTT. Protein sequence: CASSLARDYTDTQYF.

V and J are TRBV6-5 and TRBJ1-2; D ambiguous. From germline, CDR1 is MNHEY and CDR2 SVGAGI. The CDR3 totals 15 residues. V was clipped by 2 bases and J by 7 bases, with 17 bases between them. The CDR3 protein is CASSYVSGKVGGYTF. The CDR3 coding sequence is TGTGCCAGCAGTTACGTTTCGGGGAAGGTTGGTGGCTACACCTTC.

This clone has just a few counts. The chain is built from TRBV29-1 and TRBJ1-1; 8 bases agree with TRBD1. Trimming cost V 5 bases and J 8 bases; bases outside gene matches: 7. The germline V gene encodes CDR1 SQVTM and CDR2 ANQGSEA. The CDR3 sequence is 12 residues long. CDR3 loop: CSVSGTGVEAFF. The CDR3 nucleotides read TGCAGCGTTTCCGGGACAGGAGTAGAAGCTTTCTTT.

The chain employs TRBV27 and TRBJ1-6, with TRBD1 matching over 7 bases. There are 15 residues in the CDR3. The junction had 10 bases not matched to a gene; V was cut back by 6 bases and J by 8 bases. Germline assignment: CDR1 MNHEY and CDR2 SMNVEV (reference sequence). Written as DNA, the CDR3 is TGTGCCAGCAGGGGATTAACAGGGGCGGATTCACCCCTCCACTTT. Amino acids: CASRGLTGADSPLHF.

V is TRBV6-5 and J is TRBJ1-1; D is ambiguous. CDR3 length: 14 residues. The germline gives CDR1 MNHEY, CDR2 SVGAGI. Trimming took 6 bases from V and 1 from J, leaving 12 bases between them. The CDR3 region is CASRGGYGNTEAFF. CDR3 nucleotide sequence: TGTGCCAGCAGAGGAGGGTACGGGAACACTGAAGCTTTCTTT.